The entry below describes one T cell receptor beta chain. Its antigen is currently unknown. This entry comes from a study of shared clonotypes between healthy human individuals. The overall study: Three plates were used per donor for CD4 naive, three for CD4 memory, two for CD8 naive and one for CD8 memory.

Whole-study findings and limits: Memory subsets had estimated richness that was generally smaller than that of naive subsets.

TCRdb keeps only in-frame clones here, not all; method: immunoSEQ multiplex PCR. The sample shows about 1.5 million clones, roughly 98% of them seen only once. The CDR3 is made up of 17 amino acids. Germline CDR1 and CDR2: SGHRS and YFSETQ. The trim removed 0 bases at V and 8 bases at J, leaving 10 bases unmatched. Only Caucasian adults living in Nashville, Tennessee made up the donor group. The rearrangement links TRBV5-1 to TRBJ2-1, with 11 bases aligning to TRBD2. The sequenced sample was naive CD4+ T cells sorted from blood. Sample subset: CD45RA+ positively selected. This clonotype was obtained from a man aged 30-40 years in good health. In DNA, the CDR3 is TGCGCCAGCAGCTTGGACAAAACTAGCGGGAGCGCCTATGAGCAGTTCTTC. The encoded protein is CASSLDKTSGSAYEQFF.